This TCR beta chain is from a study of blood T cell repertoires in COVID-19. Repertoires were generated with immunoSEQ multiplex PCR, while TCRdb's copy carries only in-frame clones and drops some. Among more than 150,000 clones listed, 70% to 80% were seen once. The study recruited exposed participants who had met a COVID-19 case within 2 weeks before entry. Germline V gives CDR1 SGHTA, CDR2 FQGNSA. V shed 11 bases and J shed 5 bases, with 19 bases lying between them. The CDR3 contains 13 residues. The sequence was collected from a man aged 55 to 70 who had been exposed to COVID-19. Sequencing used PBMCs or T cells enriched from blood (not recorded which). The chain recombines TRBV7-2 with TRBJ2-7; maybe TRBD2 (5 bases). CDR3 bases: TGTGCCGCCAAGAGGCGGGCCCGGGACGAGCAGTACTTC. Its translation: CAAKRRARDEQYF.